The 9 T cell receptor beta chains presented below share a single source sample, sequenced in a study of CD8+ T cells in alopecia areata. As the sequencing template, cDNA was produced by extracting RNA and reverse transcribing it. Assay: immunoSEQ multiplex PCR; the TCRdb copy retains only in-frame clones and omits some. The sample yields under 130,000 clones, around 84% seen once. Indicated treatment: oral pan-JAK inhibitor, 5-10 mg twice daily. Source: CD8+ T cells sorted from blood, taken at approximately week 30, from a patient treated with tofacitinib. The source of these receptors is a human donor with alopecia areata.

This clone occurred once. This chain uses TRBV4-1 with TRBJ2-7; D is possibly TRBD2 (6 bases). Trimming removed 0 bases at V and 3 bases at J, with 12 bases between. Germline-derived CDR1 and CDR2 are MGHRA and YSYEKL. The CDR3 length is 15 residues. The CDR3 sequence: CASSQDPGVGYEQYF. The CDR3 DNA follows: TGCGCCAGCAGCCAAGACCCGGGGGTTGGCTACGAGCAGTACTTC.

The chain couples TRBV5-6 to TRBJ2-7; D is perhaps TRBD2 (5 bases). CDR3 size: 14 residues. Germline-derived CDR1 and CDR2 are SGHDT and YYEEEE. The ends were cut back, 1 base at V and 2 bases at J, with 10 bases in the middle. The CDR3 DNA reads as TGTGCCAGCAGCTTGTCAGCGGCAACCTACGAGCAGTACTTC. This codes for CASSLSAATYEQYF.

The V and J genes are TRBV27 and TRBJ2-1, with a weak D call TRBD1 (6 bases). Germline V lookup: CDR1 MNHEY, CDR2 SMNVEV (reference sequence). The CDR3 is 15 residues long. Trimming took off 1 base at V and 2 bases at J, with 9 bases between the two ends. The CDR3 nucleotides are TGTGCCAGCAGTTTATTGGCAGGGGCCTACAATGAGCAGTTCTTC. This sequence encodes CASSLLAGAYNEQFF.

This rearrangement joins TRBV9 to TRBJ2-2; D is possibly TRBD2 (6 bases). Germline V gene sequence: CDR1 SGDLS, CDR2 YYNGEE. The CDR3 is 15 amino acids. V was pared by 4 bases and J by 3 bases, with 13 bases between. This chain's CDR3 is CASSQGGSHTGELFF. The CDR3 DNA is TGTGCCAGCAGCCAAGGAGGGAGTCACACCGGGGAGCTGTTTTTT.

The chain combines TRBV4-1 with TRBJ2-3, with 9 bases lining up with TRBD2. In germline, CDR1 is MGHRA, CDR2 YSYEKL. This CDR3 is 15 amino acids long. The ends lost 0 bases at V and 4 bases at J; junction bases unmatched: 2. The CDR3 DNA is TGCGCCAGCAGCCAAGAGGTAGCGGGGGCAGATACGCAGTATTTT. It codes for CASSQEVAGADTQYF.

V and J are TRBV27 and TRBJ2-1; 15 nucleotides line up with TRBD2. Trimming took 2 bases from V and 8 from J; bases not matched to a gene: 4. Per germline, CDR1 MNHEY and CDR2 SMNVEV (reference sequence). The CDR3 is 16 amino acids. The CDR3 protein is CASSLTGTSGRYEQFF. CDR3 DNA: TGTGCCAGCAGTTTAACAGGGACTAGCGGGAGGTATGAGCAGTTCTTC.

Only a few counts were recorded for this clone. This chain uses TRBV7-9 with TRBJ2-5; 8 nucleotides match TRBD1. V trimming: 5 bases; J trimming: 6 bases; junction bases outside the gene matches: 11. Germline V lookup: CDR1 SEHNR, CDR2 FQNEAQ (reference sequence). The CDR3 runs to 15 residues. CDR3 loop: CASSPRTGFLKTQYF. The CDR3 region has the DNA TGTGCCAGCAGCCCGCGGACAGGGTTTCTGAAGACCCAGTACTTC.

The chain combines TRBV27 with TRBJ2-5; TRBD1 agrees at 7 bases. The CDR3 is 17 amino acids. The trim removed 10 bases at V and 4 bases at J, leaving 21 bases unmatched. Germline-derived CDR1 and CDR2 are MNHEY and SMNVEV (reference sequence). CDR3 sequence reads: CATRPVIPDREGETQYF. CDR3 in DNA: TGTGCCACCCGCCCGGTCATACCAGACAGGGAAGGAGAGACCCAGTACTTC.

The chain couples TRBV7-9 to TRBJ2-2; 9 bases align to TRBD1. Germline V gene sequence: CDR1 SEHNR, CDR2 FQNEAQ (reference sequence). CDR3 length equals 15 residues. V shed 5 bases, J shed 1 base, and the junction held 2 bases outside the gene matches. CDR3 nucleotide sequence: TGTGCCAGCAGCCGGGGACAGGGGAACACCGGGGAGCTGTTTTTT. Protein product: CASSRGQGNTGELFF.